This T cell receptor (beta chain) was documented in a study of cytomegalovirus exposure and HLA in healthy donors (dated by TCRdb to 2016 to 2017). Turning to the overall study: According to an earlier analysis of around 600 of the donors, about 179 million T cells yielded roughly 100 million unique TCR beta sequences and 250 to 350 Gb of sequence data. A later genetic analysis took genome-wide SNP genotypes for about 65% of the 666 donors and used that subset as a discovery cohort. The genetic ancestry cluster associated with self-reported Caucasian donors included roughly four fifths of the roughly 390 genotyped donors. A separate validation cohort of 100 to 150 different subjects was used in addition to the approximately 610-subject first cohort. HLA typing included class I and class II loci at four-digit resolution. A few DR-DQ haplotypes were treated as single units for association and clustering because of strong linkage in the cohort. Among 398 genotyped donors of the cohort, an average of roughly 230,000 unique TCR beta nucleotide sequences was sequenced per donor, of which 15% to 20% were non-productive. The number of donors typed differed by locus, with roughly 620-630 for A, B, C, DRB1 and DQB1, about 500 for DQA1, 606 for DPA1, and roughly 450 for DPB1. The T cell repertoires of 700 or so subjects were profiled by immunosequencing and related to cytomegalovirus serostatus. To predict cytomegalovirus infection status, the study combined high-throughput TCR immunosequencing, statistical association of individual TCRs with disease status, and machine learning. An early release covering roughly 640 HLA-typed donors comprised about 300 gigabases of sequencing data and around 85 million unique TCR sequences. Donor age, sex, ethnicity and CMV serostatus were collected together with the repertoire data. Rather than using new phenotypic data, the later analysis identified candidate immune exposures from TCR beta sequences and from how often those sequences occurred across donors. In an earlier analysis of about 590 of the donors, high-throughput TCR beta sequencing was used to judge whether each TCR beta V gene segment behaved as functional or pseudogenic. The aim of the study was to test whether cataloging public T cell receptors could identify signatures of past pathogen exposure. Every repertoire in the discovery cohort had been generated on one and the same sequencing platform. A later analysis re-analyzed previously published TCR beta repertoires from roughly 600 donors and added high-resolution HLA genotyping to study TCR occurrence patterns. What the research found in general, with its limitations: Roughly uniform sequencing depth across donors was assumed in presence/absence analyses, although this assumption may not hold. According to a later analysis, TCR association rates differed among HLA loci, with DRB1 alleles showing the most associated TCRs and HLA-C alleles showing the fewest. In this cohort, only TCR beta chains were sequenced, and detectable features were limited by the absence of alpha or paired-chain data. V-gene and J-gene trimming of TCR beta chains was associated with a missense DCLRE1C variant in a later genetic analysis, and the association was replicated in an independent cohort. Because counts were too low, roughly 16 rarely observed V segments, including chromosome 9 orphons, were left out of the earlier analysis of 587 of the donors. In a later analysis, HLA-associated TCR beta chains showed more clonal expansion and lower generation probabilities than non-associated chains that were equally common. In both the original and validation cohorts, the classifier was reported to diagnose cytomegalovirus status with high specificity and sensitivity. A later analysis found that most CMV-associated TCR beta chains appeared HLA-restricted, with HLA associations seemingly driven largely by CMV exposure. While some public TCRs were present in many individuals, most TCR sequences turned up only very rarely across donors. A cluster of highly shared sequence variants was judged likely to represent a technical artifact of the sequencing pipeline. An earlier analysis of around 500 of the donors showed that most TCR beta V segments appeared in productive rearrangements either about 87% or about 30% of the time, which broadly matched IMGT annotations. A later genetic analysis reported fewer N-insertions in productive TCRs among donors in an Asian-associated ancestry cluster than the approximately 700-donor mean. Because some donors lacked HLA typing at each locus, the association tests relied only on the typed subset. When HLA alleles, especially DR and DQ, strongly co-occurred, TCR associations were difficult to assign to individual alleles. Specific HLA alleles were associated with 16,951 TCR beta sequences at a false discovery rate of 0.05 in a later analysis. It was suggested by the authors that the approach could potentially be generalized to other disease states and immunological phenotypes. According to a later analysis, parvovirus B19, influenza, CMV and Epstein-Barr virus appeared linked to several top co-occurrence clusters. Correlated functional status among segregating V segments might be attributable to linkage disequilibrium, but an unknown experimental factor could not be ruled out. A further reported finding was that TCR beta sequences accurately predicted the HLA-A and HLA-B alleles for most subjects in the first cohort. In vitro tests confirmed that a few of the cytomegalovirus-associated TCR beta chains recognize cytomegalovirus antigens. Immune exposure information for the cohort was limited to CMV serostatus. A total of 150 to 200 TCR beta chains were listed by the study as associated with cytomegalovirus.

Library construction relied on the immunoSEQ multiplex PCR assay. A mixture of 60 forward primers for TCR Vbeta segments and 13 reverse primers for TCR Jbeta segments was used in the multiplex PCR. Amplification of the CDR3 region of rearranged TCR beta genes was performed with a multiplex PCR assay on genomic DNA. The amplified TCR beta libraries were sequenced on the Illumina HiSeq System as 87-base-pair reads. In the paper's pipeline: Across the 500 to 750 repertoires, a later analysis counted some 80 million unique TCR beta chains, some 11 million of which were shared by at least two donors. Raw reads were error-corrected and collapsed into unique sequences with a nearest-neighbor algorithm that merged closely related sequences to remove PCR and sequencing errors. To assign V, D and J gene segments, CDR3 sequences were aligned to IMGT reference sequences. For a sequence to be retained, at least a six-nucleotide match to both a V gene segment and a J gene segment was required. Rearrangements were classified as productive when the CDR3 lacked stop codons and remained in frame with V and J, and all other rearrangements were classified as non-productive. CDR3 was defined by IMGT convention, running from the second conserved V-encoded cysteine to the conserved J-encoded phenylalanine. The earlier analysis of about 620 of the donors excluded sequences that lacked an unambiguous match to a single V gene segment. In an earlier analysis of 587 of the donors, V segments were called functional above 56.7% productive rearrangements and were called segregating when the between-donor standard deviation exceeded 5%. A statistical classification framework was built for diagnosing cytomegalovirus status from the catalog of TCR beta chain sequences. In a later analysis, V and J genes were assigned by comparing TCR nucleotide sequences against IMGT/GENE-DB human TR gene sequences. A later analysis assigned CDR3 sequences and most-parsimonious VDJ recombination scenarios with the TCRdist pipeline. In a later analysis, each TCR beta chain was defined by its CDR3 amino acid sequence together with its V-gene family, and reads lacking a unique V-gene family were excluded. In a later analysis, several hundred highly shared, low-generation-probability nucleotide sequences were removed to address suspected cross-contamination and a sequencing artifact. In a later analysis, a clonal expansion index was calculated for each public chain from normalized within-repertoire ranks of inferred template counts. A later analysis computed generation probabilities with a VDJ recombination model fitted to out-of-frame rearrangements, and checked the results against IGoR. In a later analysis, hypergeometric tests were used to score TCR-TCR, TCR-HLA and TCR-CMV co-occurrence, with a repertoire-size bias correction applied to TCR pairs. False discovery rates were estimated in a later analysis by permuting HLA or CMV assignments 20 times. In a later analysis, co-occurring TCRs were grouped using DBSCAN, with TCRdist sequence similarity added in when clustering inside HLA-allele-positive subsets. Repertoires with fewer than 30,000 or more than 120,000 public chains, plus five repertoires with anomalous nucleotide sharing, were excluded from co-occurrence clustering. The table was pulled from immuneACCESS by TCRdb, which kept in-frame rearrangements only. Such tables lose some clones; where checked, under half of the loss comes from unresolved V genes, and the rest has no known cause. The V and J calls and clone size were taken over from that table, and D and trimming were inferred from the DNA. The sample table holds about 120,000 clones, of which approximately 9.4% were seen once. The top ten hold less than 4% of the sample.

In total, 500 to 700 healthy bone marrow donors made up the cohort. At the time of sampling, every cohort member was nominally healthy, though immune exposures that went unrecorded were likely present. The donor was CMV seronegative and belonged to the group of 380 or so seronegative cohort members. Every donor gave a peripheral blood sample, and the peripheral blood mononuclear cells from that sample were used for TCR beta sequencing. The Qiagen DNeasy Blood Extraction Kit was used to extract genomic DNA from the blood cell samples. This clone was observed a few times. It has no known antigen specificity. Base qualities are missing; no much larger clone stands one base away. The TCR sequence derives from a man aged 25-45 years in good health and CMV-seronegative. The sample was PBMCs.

The CDR3 in this case is CASSATGGGSPLHF. The DNA sequence is as follows: TGTGCCAGCAGCGCCACGGGCGGAGGTTCACCCCTCCACTTT. The rearrangement combines TRBV27 with TRBJ1-6, with the D gene not clear enough to name. The CDR3 runs 14 amino acids, cysteine and phenylalanine included. Here the CDR3 DNA is all that survives: 42 bases in frame from base 1. V loses 6 bases, J loses 9 bases, and the germline ends lie 15 bases apart. The CDR1 and CDR2 encoded by the germline V gene (reference sequence) are MNHEY and SMNVEV.